The 19 T cell receptor beta chains below come from one sample, sequenced in a study. TCRdb fed the RT-PCR reads into MiXCR, producing one record per CDR3 protein. In the table there are more than 600,000 distinct CDR3 sequences, approximately 15% of which are singletons. Sequenced: memory CD4+ T cells from blood. All receptors derive from a female donor in good health, serving as a healthy control.

This clonotype was counted ten times or more. V is TRBV20-1 and J is TRBJ2-1; D is perhaps TRBD2 (6 bases). CDR3 size: 15 residues. V dropped 6 bases and J dropped 3 bases, with 18 bases sitting between them. Germline V gene sequence: CDR1 DFQATT, CDR2 SNEGSKA (reference sequence). This CDR3 reads CSATRFSGLYNEQFF. For the CDR3, the DNA is TGCAGTGCGACCCGTTTCTCGGGACTCTACAATGAGCAGTTCTTC.

This clonotype occurred a few times. This rearrangement joins TRBV20-1 to TRBJ2-2, with D possibly TRBD1 on 6 matching bases. V lost 6 bases and J 7 bases, leaving 18 bases between the germline ends. The CDR3 totals 14 residues. CDR1 and CDR2 from the germline V gene are DFQATT and SNEGSKA (reference sequence). CDR3 protein: CSAISQGPGGELFF. Here the CDR3 DNA reads TGCAGTGCCATTTCACAGGGTCCCGGCGGGGAGCTGTTTTTT.

This clonotype showed up just a few times. The V and J genes are TRBV11-2 and TRBJ2-1; 8 positions agree with TRBD1. The germline V gene encodes CDR1 SGHAT and CDR2 FQNNGV. Germline trimming cut 5 bases from V and 4 bases from J; bases unmatched to any gene: 16. The CDR3 loop spans 18 amino acids. The CDR3 spells CASSPRTGLGFAYNEQFF. The CDR3 DNA follows: TGTGCCAGCAGCCCCCGGACAGGGTTGGGCTTCGCTTACAATGAGCAGTTCTTC.

This clonotype was found many times. The chain employs TRBV7-2 and TRBJ1-6, with 7 bases identical to TRBD1. Trimming took 5 bases from V and 9 from J; bases not matched to a gene: 4. CDR3 length: 13 amino acids. CDR1 SGHTA and CDR2 FQGNSA come from the germline V gene. CDR3 sequence: CASSPDRVSPLHF. CDR3 DNA sequence: TGTGCCAGCAGCCCAGACAGGGTTTCACCCCTCCACTTT. The whole variable domain, remainder taken from reference TRBV7-2 and TRBJ1-6, is GAGVSQSPSNKVTEKGKDVELRCDPISGHTALYWYRQSLGQGLEFLIYFQGNSAPDKSGLPSDRFSAERTGGSVSTLTIQRTQQEDSAVYLCASSPDRVSPLHFGNGTRLTVT.

There are a few counts of this clonotype. V usage is TRBV6-5 and J usage is TRBJ2-2, with 7 bases matching TRBD1. The germline V gene has CDR1 MNHEY and CDR2 SVGAGI. The CDR3 has 15 residues. V shed 0 bases and J 5 bases; nucleotides not matched to a gene: 3. In nucleotides, the CDR3 is TGTGCCAGCAGTTACTCGGGGACAGTAACCGGGGAGCTGTTTTTT. This encodes CASSYSGTVTGELFF.

This clonotype was observed a handful of times. The chain employs TRBV4-3 and TRBJ1-4; no reliable D call. Germline CDR1 and CDR2: LGHNA and YSLEER. Trimming removed 0 bases from V and 4 bases from J, with 12 bases in between. The CDR3 length is 16 residues. CDR3 protein: CASSQDLLRDNEKLFF. In DNA form, the CDR3 reads TGCGCCAGCAGCCAAGATCTTCTTAGGGATAATGAAAAACTGTTTTTT.

V gene TRBV29-1 combines with J gene TRBJ2-1; D is unclear. Trimming shortened V by 0 bases and J by 4 bases, and 16 bases separated the two germline ends. Germline V lookup: CDR1 SQVTM, CDR2 ANQGSEA. The CDR3 consists of 16 residues. Here the CDR3 reads CSVEDRRPFGYNEQFF. CDR3 coding DNA: TGCAGCGTTGAAGATCGCAGGCCTTTTGGATACAATGAGCAGTTCTTC.

This clonotype has ten or more counts. This sequence joins TRBV24-1 and TRBJ2-1; the match to TRBD1 covers 9 bases. V lost 10 bases and J lost 5; bases outside the gene matches: 5. Germline CDR1 is KGHDR and CDR2 is SFDVKD. The CDR3 runs to 13 residues. CDR3 residues: CATGQGTNNEQFF. For the CDR3, the DNA is TGTGCCACGGGACAGGGAACGAACAATGAGCAGTTCTTC.

This chain links TRBV27 with TRBJ2-7, with TRBD1 identical over 8 bases. V lost 8 bases, J lost 4 bases, and 10 bases stayed unmatched. Germline values: CDR1 MNHEY, CDR2 SMNVEV (reference sequence). This CDR3 has 14 residues. CDR3 DNA sequence: TGTGCCAGCCGCCCCGCAGGACAGGGATACGAGCAGTACTTC. It encodes CASRPAGQGYEQYF.

This clonotype has more than one count but fewer than ten. V gene TRBV5-8 combines with J gene TRBJ2-3; no clear D gene. This CDR3 has 16 residues. The germline V gene encodes CDR1 SGHTS and CDR2 YDEGEE. Trimming pared 1 base from V and 3 bases from J, leaving 15 bases between. For the CDR3, the DNA is TGTGCCAGCAGCTTGTTTGGGATCGTGTCTACAGATACGCAGTATTTT. Its protein product is CASSLFGIVSTDTQYF.

CDR3 DNA: TGTGCCAGCAGGGAAAGCCAAACTAACTATGGCTACACCTTC. As protein: CASRESQTNYGYTF. The chain links TRBV28 to TRBJ1-2; D is uncertain. The CDR3 runs to 14 residues. The germline CDR1 and CDR2 sequences are MDHEN and SYDVKM. V shed 6 bases and J shed 0 bases, with 11 bases lying between them.

This chain links TRBV15 with TRBJ1-2, with D perhaps TRBD1 (6 bases). The V gene lost 3 bases and the J gene lost 7 bases, with 12 bases spanning the gap. The CDR3 has 13 amino acids. Germline V gives CDR1 LNHNV, CDR2 YYDKDF (reference sequence). CDR3: CATSSLGARGYTF. The DNA of the CDR3 is TGTGCCACCAGCAGTTTGGGGGCTCGTGGCTACACCTTC.

CDR3 loop: CASSLTGLDPEAFF. For the CDR3, the DNA is TGTGCCAGCAGCTTGACTGGACTCGACCCTGAAGCTTTCTTT. The V and J genes are TRBV7-2 and TRBJ1-1; no firm D call. Trimming removed 3 bases at V and 6 bases at J, with 14 bases between. This CDR3 region has 14 residues. Germline-derived CDR1 and CDR2 are SGHTA and FQGNSA.

The chain couples TRBV11-2 to TRBJ2-1; 11 bases match TRBD1. Looked up from germline, CDR1 is SGHAT and CDR2 is FQNNGV. The CDR3 sequence is 14 residues long. J lost 8 bases, V lost 5 bases, and 5 bases had no gene match. CDR3 protein: CASSPGQGADEQFF. As DNA, the CDR3 is TGTGCCAGCAGCCCCGGACAGGGGGCGGATGAGCAGTTCTTC.

A note on this clonotype: A much larger clone lies a single base off, so this may be a read error. This sequence joins TRBV28 and TRBJ2-1, with 10 bases lining up with TRBD2. This CDR3 region has 13 residues. Germline CDR1 MDHEN, CDR2 SYDVKM. This CDR3 is CATVGTSDGQQCF. The CDR3 nucleotides read TGTGCCACCGTCGGGACTAGCGATGGGCAGCAGTGCTTC.

This clonotype came up a few times. The chain is built from TRBV14 and TRBJ2-7; weak D call: TRBD1 (5 bases). V gave up 4 bases and J gave up 12 bases, with 16 bases separating them. The CDR3 runs to 12 residues. Germline assignment: CDR1 SGHDN and CDR2 FVKESK. The CDR3 DNA follows: TGTGCCAGCAGCCCCTCGGGCAGGGCTTGGTACTTC. Its translation: CASSPSGRAWYF.

The rearrangement joins TRBV7-9 to TRBJ1-1; no clear D gene. CDR1 is SEHNR, CDR2 FQNEAQ, per germline (reference sequence). V lost 0 bases, J lost 7 bases, and 6 bases lay in between. The CDR3 is 12 residues long. CDR3 amino acids: CASSLAGIEAFF. CDR3 DNA sequence: TGTGCCAGCAGCTTAGCAGGTATTGAAGCTTTCTTT.

This clonotype came up a few times. This chain joins TRBV24-1 and TRBJ2-2; the D gene is possibly TRBD1 (5 bases). The germline V gene encodes CDR1 KGHDR and CDR2 SFDVKD. The CDR3 is made up of 14 amino acids. V shed 6 bases and J shed 1 base, with 8 bases lying between them. DNA for the CDR3: TGTGCCACCAGTCAAACAGGGAACACCGGGGAGCTGTTTTTT. Encoded protein: CATSQTGNTGELFF.

This clonotype has a count of ten or more. This chain connects TRBV20-1 to TRBJ2-5, with 8 bases aligning to TRBD2. Germline CDR1 is DFQATT and CDR2 is SNEGSKA (reference sequence). After removal of 6 bases from V and 1 base from J, the junction contained 7 bases not matched to a gene. This CDR3 spans 14 amino acids. This CDR3 reads CSAELAALQETQYF. CDR3 nucleotide sequence: TGCAGTGCGGAACTAGCGGCACTCCAAGAGACCCAGTACTTC.